The source of this T cell receptor beta chain is a study of OX40 agonist ivuxolimab in advanced cancers. Study-wide results and caveats: Relative to CD4+, CD8+ T cells held more expanded clones on average. Among expanded peripheral T cells, antigen specificity went undetermined.

On this clone itself: No antigen is known for it.

Trimming took off 5 bases at V and 1 base at J, with 12 bases between the two ends. This CDR3 is built from 14 residues. Germline CDR1 SGHRS, CDR2 YFSETQ. Using immunoSEQ multiplex PCR, the repertoire was profiled, and TCRdb retains in-frame clones only, with some absent. The sample contains about 77,000 clones, 85% of which appear only once. Sequencing was performed on CD4+ or CD8+ T cells sorted from blood, taken in a trial of the OX40 agonist ivuxolimab. The genes are TRBV5-1 and TRBJ1-1; maybe TRBD1 (6 bases). The receptor's source is an adult with an advanced solid tumor such as melanoma, head and neck, liver or kidney cancer. The CDR3 protein is CASRHPRGNTEAFF. Here the CDR3 DNA reads TGCGCCAGCAGGCATCCCAGGGGGAACACTGAAGCTTTCTTT.